The 9 T cell receptor beta chains below were found in one sample sequenced in a study of T-cell reconstitution after alpha-beta-depleted transplantation in children. Unique molecular identifiers were incorporated into the prepared TCRbeta library. MiXCR was run by TCRdb on the PCR reads, yielding one entry per CDR3 protein. The data contain some 550,000 distinct CDR3 sequences, roughly 23% of them singletons. The sequencing here drew on PBMCs, mostly from graft donor cells, taken 360 days after TCRalphabeta/CD19-depleted stem cell transplant. These receptors were obtained from a boy under two years old who had a stem cell transplant for acute myeloid leukemia, so the T cells may come from the graft donor.

This clonotype showed up just a few times. The genes are TRBV20-1 and TRBJ2-1; TRBD2 is a possible D gene (6 bases). V was trimmed by 0 bases and J by 4 bases, leaving 19 bases between them. CDR1 is DFQATT and CDR2 is SNEGSKA in the germline V gene (reference sequence). The length of the CDR3 is 17 residues. CDR3 DNA: TGCAGTGCTAGAGATCAGGGTTTGTGGGGGGATTACAATGAGCAGTTCTTC. This encodes CSARDQGLWGDYNEQFF.

This clonotype was counted between two and nine times. This chain uses TRBV7-2 with TRBJ1-1; 7 nucleotides agree with TRBD1. The germline gives CDR1 SGHTA, CDR2 FQGNSA. V dropped 5 bases and J dropped 4; count of bases not matched to a gene: 7. The CDR3 totals 14 residues. The CDR3 DNA is TGTGCCAGCAGCCAAGACAGGGAGTCCACTGAAGCTTTCTTT. Translation: CASSQDRESTEAFF. Supplemented by reference TRBV7-2 and TRBJ1-1, the full variable domain reads GAGVSQSPSNKVTEKGKDVELRCDPISGHTALYWYRQSLGQGLEFLIYFQGNSAPDKSGLPSDRFSAERTGGSVSTLTIQRTQQEDSAVYLCASSQDRESTEAFFGQGTRLTVV.

In this sample, this clonotype turned up many times. The gene calls are TRBV20-1 and TRBJ2-1; possibly TRBD1 for D (5 bases). Germline loops: CDR1 DFQATT, CDR2 SNEGSKA (reference sequence). The germline V and J ends were trimmed by 6 bases and 5 bases, with 17 bases remaining between them. The CDR3 covers 14 residues. CDR3 sequence: CSAPSMGLDNEQFF. CDR3 sequence (DNA): TGCAGTGCCCCCTCGATGGGGCTCGACAATGAGCAGTTCTTC.

The rearrangement joins TRBV20-1 to TRBJ1-4, with D hard to call. Germline V gives CDR1 DFQATT, CDR2 SNEGSKA (reference sequence). The CDR3 contains 13 residues. Trimming removed 1 base at V and 8 bases at J, with 11 bases between. In DNA, the CDR3 is TGCAGTGCTAGAGCGGAAACGGGGGAAAAACTGTTTTTT. This gives the protein CSARAETGEKLFF.

This chain connects TRBV20-1 to TRBJ2-2; D is undetermined. The CDR3 is made up of 16 amino acids. V dropped 2 bases and J dropped 2 bases, with 15 bases sitting between them. The germline V gene encodes CDR1 DFQATT and CDR2 SNEGSKA (reference sequence). The CDR3: CSARKSGSVNTGELFF. Here the CDR3 DNA reads TGCAGTGCTAGAAAGTCCGGGTCGGTTAACACCGGGGAGCTGTTTTTT.

The chain joins TRBV9 to TRBJ1-4; D call uncertain. CDR3 length: 15 amino acids. Germline-derived CDR1 and CDR2 are SGDLS and YYNGEE. The germline V and J ends were trimmed by 0 bases and 5 bases, with 11 bases remaining between them. CDR3 in DNA: TGTGCCAGCAGCGTAGCTGTTGGATTGAATGAAAAACTGTTTTTT. Translated: CASSVAVGLNEKLFF. Using reference TRBV9 and TRBJ1-4 for the parts outside the CDR3, the full variable domain is DSGVTQTPKHLITATGQRVTLRCSPRSGDLSVYWYQQSLDQGLQFLIQYYNGEERAKGNILERFSAQQFPDLHSELNLSSLELGDSALYFCASSVAVGLNEKLFFGSGTQLSVL.

Many counts were recorded for this clonotype. The chain joins TRBV3-1 to TRBJ2-2, with D maybe TRBD1 (5 bases). The length of the CDR3 is 16 residues. Between the trimmed V and J ends, which lost 0 bases and 6 bases, there was a span of 14 bases. The germline V gene encodes CDR1 LGHDT and CDR2 YNNKEL (reference sequence). The CDR3 loop reads CASSQDPGRAPGELFF. CDR3 DNA sequence: TGTGCCAGCAGCCAAGATCCCGGCAGGGCCCCCGGGGAGCTGTTTTTT.

This clonotype appeared a few times. This chain joins TRBV7-2 and TRBJ2-5; 9 nucleotides line up with TRBD1. The CDR3 has 13 residues. J was trimmed by 5 bases and V by 4 bases; bases with no gene match: 2. Germline CDR1 is SGHTA and CDR2 is FQGNSA. The CDR3 sequence is CASSWGTGETQYF. DNA of the CDR3: TGTGCCAGCAGCTGGGGGACAGGGGAGACCCAGTACTTC.

This clonotype was observed many times. V usage is TRBV3-1 and J usage is TRBJ2-5, with D perhaps matching TRBD1 (5 bases). The V and J ends lost 0 bases and 2 bases respectively, with 10 bases between them. The CDR3 extends over 15 amino acids. Germline V gene lookup returns CDR1 LGHDT and CDR2 YNNKEL (reference sequence). CDR3 in DNA: TGTGCCAGCAGCCAAGATGGCTCAGGGCAAGAGACCCAGTACTTC. Residues: CASSQDGSGQETQYF.